These 19 T cell receptor beta chains came from one sample sequenced in a study of T cell responses to AZD1222 COVID-19 vaccine. Libraries were prepared by immunoSEQ multiplex PCR; TCRdb keeps only in-frame clonotypes and omits some of them. The sample contains 99,000 or so clones, 85% to 90% of which appear only once. Sequences were derived from peripheral blood, sampled 28 days after the second AZD1222 dose. The receptor set was obtained from an adult who received the AZD1222 COVID-19 vaccine.

The chain links TRBV19 to TRBJ1-2; no reliable D call. The germline V and J ends were trimmed by 4 bases and 0 bases, with 12 bases remaining between them. Germline CDR1 is LNHDA and CDR2 is SQIVND (reference sequence). The CDR3 length is 15 residues. The CDR3 DNA is TGTGCCAGTAGTACCGGACCAGAGGCTAACTATGGCTACACCTTC. This encodes CASSTGPEANYGYTF.

The V and J genes are TRBV18 and TRBJ2-7; D perhaps matches TRBD2 (6 bases). The CDR3 spans 13 residues. Trimming removed 2 bases at V and 2 bases at J, with 7 bases between. CDR1 is KGHSH and CDR2 is LQKENI in the germline V gene. The CDR3 sequence is CASSPGTPYEQYF. The CDR3 DNA is TGTGCCAGCTCACCAGGGACTCCCTACGAGCAGTACTTC.

There are a few counts of this clone. The J gene is TRBJ2-7, the V gene TRBV6-5; D ambiguous. V was shortened by 2 bases and J by 6 bases, with 11 bases between the two germline ends. This CDR3 is built from 13 residues. Germline CDR1 reads MNHEY; CDR2 reads SVGAGI. The CDR3 region has the DNA TGTGCCAGCAGTTACAACAGTAGGAGCGAGCAGTACTTC. It is translated as CASSYNSRSEQYF.

V and J are TRBV6-6 and TRBJ2-1; 12 nucleotides match TRBD2. CDR1 and CDR2 from the germline V gene are MNHNY and SVGAGI (reference sequence). The V segment lost 6 bases and the J segment 7 bases; nucleotides outside the gene matches: 7. This CDR3 contains 15 residues. The CDR3 region is CASSSSGTSGNEQFF. The CDR3 region has the DNA TGTGCCAGCAGCTCCTCCGGGACTAGCGGGAATGAGCAGTTCTTC.

The V and J genes are TRBV12-5 and TRBJ2-2, with 9 bases aligning to TRBD2. The V segment lost 7 bases and the J segment 6 bases; nucleotides outside the gene matches: 9. Germline V gives CDR1 LGHNT, CDR2 FRNRAP. The CDR3 is 15 residues long. The CDR3: CASAPAGGVAGELFF. The CDR3 DNA follows: TGTGCTAGTGCCCCAGCGGGAGGTGTCGCCGGGGAGCTGTTTTTT.

The chain uses TRBV7-9 and TRBJ2-7; possibly TRBD1 for D (5 bases). This CDR3 is built from 11 residues. Germline CDR1 reads SEHNR; CDR2 reads FQNEAQ (reference sequence). V was cut by 4 bases and J by 7 bases, with 8 bases left in between. The CDR3 protein is CASSSNREQYF. The CDR3 DNA sequence: TGTGCCAGCAGCTCAAACAGGGAGCAGTACTTC.

The chain has TRBV19 and TRBJ2-3, with 8 bases lining up with TRBD2. The CDR3 length is 16 residues. The junction had 13 bases not matched to a gene; V was cut back by 6 bases and J by 5 bases. Germline V gene sequence: CDR1 LNHDA, CDR2 SQIVND (reference sequence). CDR3 residues: CASRSPGLAGIDTQYF. The CDR3 bases are TGTGCCAGTAGATCCCCGGGGTTAGCGGGGATAGATACGCAGTATTTT.

V gene TRBV3-1 (or the pseudogene TRBV3-2) combines with J gene TRBJ1-4; 7 bases match TRBD1. CDR3 length: 16 residues. Germline CDR1 is LGHDT and CDR2 is YNNKEL (reference sequence). Trimming cost V 3 bases and J 7 bases; bases outside gene matches: 11. As DNA, the CDR3 is TGTGCCAGCAGCCACCCCAAGGGGGCAGGGAGTGAAAAACTGTTTTTT. Amino acids: CASSHPKGAGSEKLFF.

The chain joins TRBV3-1 (or the pseudogene TRBV3-2) to TRBJ2-1; a possible D gene is TRBD2 (6 bases). Trimming removed 0 bases at V and 7 bases at J, with 10 bases between. The CDR3 has 14 residues. Germline assignment: CDR1 LGHDT and CDR2 YNNKEL (reference sequence). The CDR3 region has the DNA TGTGCCAGCAGCCAAGAGGGGCGGGGTAATGAGCAGTTCTTC. Protein sequence: CASSQEGRGNEQFF.

This clone was picked up a small number of times. This sequence joins TRBV3-1 (or the pseudogene TRBV3-2) and TRBJ1-3, with a weak D call TRBD1 (5 bases). Germline V gene data show CDR1 as LGHDT and CDR2 as YNNKEL (reference sequence). The germline V and J ends were trimmed by 0 bases and 4 bases, with 10 bases remaining between them. This CDR3 has 15 residues. The CDR3 protein is CASSQDWGTGNTIYF. The CDR3 coding sequence is TGTGCCAGCAGCCAAGATTGGGGGACCGGAAACACCATATATTTT.

The chain couples TRBV5-4 to TRBJ2-3, with TRBD1 as a possible D gene (5 bases). With 0 bases removed from V and 0 bases from J, the gap between germline ends came to 11 bases. There are 16 residues in the CDR3. Germline CDR1 and CDR2: SGHNT and YYREEE (reference sequence). The CDR3 sequence is CASSLEGRRSTDTQYF. The CDR3 bases are TGTGCCAGCAGCTTGGAGGGGCGGAGAAGCACAGATACGCAGTATTTT.

On this clone: The junction and the germline gene differ at one end; a read error may be behind it. This sequence joins TRBV20-1 and TRBJ1-2; no clear D. Per germline, CDR1 DFQATT and CDR2 SNEGSKA (reference sequence). The CDR3 totals 11 residues. CDR3 amino acids: CSASLVYRYTF. The DNA for the CDR3 is TGCAGTGCTAGCTTGGTCTATCGCTACACCTTC.

V usage is TRBV7-9 and J usage is TRBJ2-7, with a possible D match to TRBD2 (6 bases). V lost 7 bases and J lost 2, with 15 bases in between. Germline V gene lookup returns CDR1 SEHNR and CDR2 FQNEAQ (reference sequence). CDR3 size: 14 residues. The DNA of the CDR3 is TGTGCCAGCACCGTTAGCGGTAGCACCTACGAGCAGTACTTC. Residues: CASTVSGSTYEQYF. Full variable domain (rest looked up from reference TRBV7-9 and TRBJ2-7): DTGVSQNPRHKITKRGQNVTFRCDPISEHNRLYWYRQTLGQGPEFLTYFQNEAQLEKSRLLSDRFSAERPKGSFSTLEIQRTEQGDSAMYLCASTVSGSTYEQYFGPGTRLTVT.

This chain links TRBV9 with TRBJ1-5; D unresolved. The V gene's germline CDR1 is SGDLS and CDR2 YYNGEE. The length of the CDR3 is 13 residues. V was cut by 0 bases and J by 6 bases, with 7 bases left in between. The DNA of the CDR3 is TGTGCCAGCAGCGTAGATCTGGGTCAGCCCCAGCATTTT. This translates into CASSVDLGQPQHF. The whole variable domain, filled in from reference TRBV9 and TRBJ1-5, reads DSGVTQTPKHLITATGQRVTLRCSPRSGDLSVYWYQQSLDQGLQFLIQYYNGEERAKGNILERFSAQQFPDLHSELNLSSLELGDSALYFCASSVDLGQPQHFGDGTRLSIL.

This clone was picked up one time. This chain connects TRBV10-2 to TRBJ2-7; 7 nucleotides agree with TRBD1. This CDR3 is 13 amino acids long. Germline lookup yields CDR1 WSHSY and CDR2 SAAADI. J gave up 4 bases and V 0 bases, and 0 bases lay outside the gene matches. In nucleotides, the CDR3 is TGCGCCAGCAGTGAGTCGACAGGGTACGAGCAGTACTTC. This encodes CASSESTGYEQYF.

The CDR3 here is CASSAQGARKLFF. Written as DNA, the CDR3 is TGTGCCAGCAGCGCGCAGGGGGCTCGGAAACTGTTTTTT. The gene calls are TRBV7-9 and TRBJ1-4, with 8 positions matching TRBD1. V shed 5 bases, J shed 11 bases, and the junction held 7 bases outside the gene matches. Germline lookup yields CDR1 SEHNR and CDR2 FQNEAQ (reference sequence). The CDR3 totals 13 residues. The whole variable domain, remainder taken from reference TRBV7-9 and TRBJ1-4, is DTGVSQNPRHKITKRGQNVTFRCDPISEHNRLYWYRQTLGQGPEFLTYFQNEAQLEKSRLLSDRFSAERPKGSFSTLEIQRTEQGDSAMYLCASSAQGARKLFFGSGTQLSVL.

This chain uses TRBV19 with TRBJ1-6; D is ambiguous. The CDR3 consists of 13 residues. Germline loops: CDR1 LNHDA, CDR2 SQIVND (reference sequence). Trimming stripped 10 bases from V and 4 bases from J, with 11 bases between. The CDR3 here is CATRREYNSPLHF. In DNA form, the CDR3 reads TGTGCCACCCGGAGGGAGTATAATTCACCCCTCCACTTT.

The gene calls are TRBV6-5 and TRBJ2-7; D is perhaps TRBD2 (6 bases). Germline V gene sequence: CDR1 MNHEY, CDR2 SVGAGI. This CDR3 is built from 13 residues. The V and J ends lost 6 bases and 7 bases respectively, with 16 bases between them. CDR3 in DNA: TGTGCCAGCAGAGGCGGGACCCCCCCGGAGCAGTACTTC. Its protein product is CASRGGTPPEQYF.

The V call is TRBV6-2 or TRBV6-3, the J call TRBJ2-2; 7 bases fit TRBD1. With V trimmed by 2 bases and J by 0 bases, 3 bases remained unmatched. Germline lookup yields CDR1 MNHEY and CDR2 SVGEGT. The CDR3 consists of 16 residues. CDR3 in amino acids: CASSYGTGANTGELFF. In nucleotides, the CDR3 is TGTGCCAGCAGTTACGGAACAGGGGCGAACACCGGGGAGCTGTTTTTT.